The entry that follows covers one TCR beta chain sequence. The data originate from a study of T cell responses to AZD1222 COVID-19 vaccine. The CDR3 consists of 15 residues. Germline values: CDR1 ENHRY, CDR2 SYGVKD. Trimming shortened V by 6 bases and J by 5 bases, and 19 bases separated the two germline ends. Here immunoSEQ multiplex PCR was the method, and the copy in TCRdb shows in-frame clones only, minus some. The sample holds roughly 150,000 clones, approximately 90% seen once. The source was peripheral blood, collected on day 0 of AZD1222 vaccination. The rearrangement joins TRBV10-3 to TRBJ1-1; TRBD1 might be the D (6 bases). This clonotype originated in an adult in good health. The CDR3 spells CAIRDPGQTGTEAFF. In nucleotides, the CDR3 is TGTGCCATCAGAGACCCGGGACAAACGGGGACTGAAGCTTTCTTT.